The 24 T cell receptor beta chains given below trace back to one sample, sequenced in a study of T cell clusters in autoimmune cytopenias. Multiplex touch-down PCR amplified TRB using TRB-A and TRB-B pools in one tube. From its re-call of the multiplex PCR reads, TCRdb lists each CDR3 protein once, without DNA. Found here are thousands of distinct CDR3 sequences; the top ten clones hold 4.9%. Each sample's input was around 250 ng genomic DNA, 35,000 to 40,000 genome equivalents. Sequencing input: peripheral blood. Receptors were obtained from a human donor with an autoimmune cytopenia or autoimmune hepatitis (not recorded which).

By frequency, this clonotype registers medium-sized (0.01 to 0.1%). The rearrangement links TRBV29-1 to TRBJ1-1; TCRdb indicates TRBD1, and absent DNA this call remains unverified. Germline loops: CDR1 SQVTM, CDR2 ANQGSEA. The CDR3 loop spans 12 amino acids. CDR3 in amino acids: CSVMGDGTEAFF. The variable domain in full, completed from reference TRBV29-1 and TRBJ1-1, reads SAVISQKPSRDICQRGTSLTIQCQVDSQVTMMFWYRQQPGQSLTLIATANQGSEATYESGFVIDKFPISRPNLTFSTLTVSNMSPEDSSIYLCSVMGDGTEAFFGQGTRLTVV.

This clonotype is labeled medium-sized based on frequency. The chain recombines TRBV5-4 with TRBJ2-5; TCRdb's D call of TRBD2 is untestable without DNA. Looked up from germline, CDR1 is SGHNT and CDR2 is YYREEE (reference sequence). This CDR3 has 17 residues. The CDR3 loop is CASSLAPTSGARETQYF.

The chain has TRBV20-1 and TRBJ2-3; the TCRdb D gene call, TRBD1, has no DNA to confirm it. The germline V gene has CDR1 DFQATT and CDR2 SNEGSKA (reference sequence). The CDR3 is made up of 12 amino acids. The CDR3 loop is CSAPLGADTQYF.

The J gene is TRBJ1-3, the V gene TRBV21-1; as DNA is missing, the TRBD1 call by TCRdb cannot be tested. TRBV21-1 is a documented pseudogene. CDR3 length: 19 residues. The CDR3 sequence is CASSNTGQVPPYSGNTIYF.

According to its frequency, this clonotype is medium-sized (0.01 to 0.1%). The chain joins TRBV13 to TRBJ2-1; as DNA is missing, the TRBD2 call by TCRdb cannot be tested. CDR3 length: 15 residues. The V gene's germline CDR1 is PRHDT and CDR2 FYEKMQ (reference sequence). Here the CDR3 reads CASRNRDFVYNEQFF.

The CDR3 spells CASSEEGNYGYTF. The chain couples TRBV2 to TRBJ1-2. This CDR3 region has 13 residues. Per germline, CDR1 SNHLY and CDR2 FYNNEI.

J is TRBJ1-1 and V is TRBV18; TCRdb returns TRBD1, unconfirmable since there is no DNA. This CDR3 is built from 15 residues. Germline assignment: CDR1 KGHSH and CDR2 LQKENI. CDR3 protein: CASSTSRGVNTEAFF.

V gene TRBV15 combines with J gene TRBJ2-3; the D gene TCRdb calls, TRBD1, cannot be checked with no DNA. CDR3 size: 16 residues. Germline loops: CDR1 LNHNV, CDR2 YYDKDF (reference sequence). CDR3 loop: CATSRQQGPLTDTQYF.

This clonotype registers medium-sized by frequency. The V and J genes are TRBV30 and TRBJ2-4; there is no DNA to check the TCRdb D call of TRBD2. The CDR3 runs to 17 residues. Looked up from germline, CDR1 is GTSNPN and CDR2 is SVGIG (reference sequence). CDR3: CAWSVPGLGAYKNIQYF. Drawing the rest from reference TRBV30 and TRBJ2-4, the complete variable domain is SQTIHQWPATLVQPVGSPLSLECTVEGTSNPNLYWYRQAAGRGLQLLFYSVGIGQISSEVPQNLSASRPQDRQFILSSKKLLLSDSGFYLCAWSVPGLGAYKNIQYFGAGTRLSVL.

V is TRBV20-1 and J is TRBJ2-4; TCRdb proposes TRBD2, but this gene call is untestable without DNA. The CDR3 totals 15 residues. The germline CDR1 and CDR2 sequences are DFQATT and SNEGSKA (reference sequence). This chain's CDR3 is CSVSGGASPQNIQYF.

CDR3: CASSSWSGGTNSPLHF. This chain joins TRBV5-4 and TRBJ1-6; TCRdb indicates TRBD1, and absent DNA this call remains unverified. The length of the CDR3 is 16 residues. The germline V gene encodes CDR1 SGHNT and CDR2 YYREEE (reference sequence).

The CDR3 reads CASSFAGTEAYEQYF. V is TRBV27 and J is TRBJ2-7; without DNA, the TCRdb call of TRBD1 cannot be checked. The CDR3 has 15 amino acids. CDR1 MNHEY and CDR2 SMNVEV come from the germline V gene (reference sequence).

This chain connects TRBV4-3 to TRBJ2-3; TCRdb outputs TRBD2, but without DNA this stays unchecked. The CDR3 covers 15 residues. Germline V lookup: CDR1 LGHNA, CDR2 YSLEER. CDR3 protein: CASSHSGAGIDTQYF.

The rearrangement joins TRBV7-9 to TRBJ1-2. The CDR3 is made up of 11 amino acids. Germline CDR1 is SEHNR and CDR2 is FQNEAQ (reference sequence). The CDR3 loop reads CVGGSNYGYTF. Complete variable domain (other parts from reference TRBV7-9 and TRBJ1-2): DTGVSQNPRHKITKRGQNVTFRCDPISEHNRLYWYRQTLGQGPEFLTYFQNEAQLEKSRLLSDRFSAERPKGSFSTLEIQRTEQGDSAMYLCVGGSNYGYTFGSGTRLTVV.

The rearrangement uses TRBV20-1 and TRBJ1-6; TCRdb's D call of TRBD1 is untestable without DNA. The CDR3 has 17 residues. CDR1 is DFQATT, CDR2 SNEGSKA, per germline (reference sequence). The CDR3 protein is CRATGTASFGIDSPLHF.

The chain is built from TRBV5-4 and TRBJ1-1; the D gene TCRdb calls, TRBD1, cannot be checked with no DNA. Germline V gene sequence: CDR1 SGHNT, CDR2 YYREEE (reference sequence). This CDR3 has 13 amino acids. CDR3 in amino acids: CASSLVRGTEAFF.

The rearrangement links TRBV7-6 to TRBJ1-2; absent DNA, TCRdb's TRBD1 call cannot be checked. The CDR3 consists of 14 residues. The germline CDR1 and CDR2 sequences are SGHVS and FNYEAQ. The chain's CDR3 is CASSLGQGFRGYTF.

Considering frequency, this clonotype is medium-sized. The V and J genes are TRBV24-1 and TRBJ2-3; TCRdb's D call, TRBD1, is unchecked because there is no DNA. The V gene's germline CDR1 is KGHDR and CDR2 SFDVKD. The CDR3 runs 15 residues. CDR3 protein: CATSEGRGGADTQYF.

This clonotype registers medium-sized by frequency. The CDR3 here is CASRKGQTPAYEQYF. The chain has TRBV6-5 and TRBJ2-7; with no DNA, the TCRdb D assignment of TRBD1 cannot be verified. Looked up from germline, CDR1 is MNHEY and CDR2 is SVGAGI. This CDR3 is built from 15 residues.

The chain employs TRBV20-1 and TRBJ2-5; TCRdb picks TRBD1, but there is no DNA to check that call. This CDR3 spans 14 amino acids. Germline V lookup: CDR1 DFQATT, CDR2 SNEGSKA (reference sequence). CDR3 loop: CSATGEGAEETQYF.

The gene calls are TRBV7-3 and TRBJ2-5; TCRdb outputs TRBD2, but without DNA this stays unchecked. Per germline, CDR1 SGHTA and CDR2 FQGTGA. This CDR3 contains 14 residues. The CDR3: CASSLEAGGQAQYF.

This chain uses TRBV6-1 with TRBJ2-7; absent DNA, TCRdb's TRBD1 call cannot be checked. Germline-derived CDR1 and CDR2 are MNHNS and SASEGT. The CDR3 has 14 residues. This CDR3 reads CASNLRDTVHEQYF.

The V call is TRBV20-1, the J call TRBJ2-1; the TRBD2 assignment by TCRdb is unverifiable without DNA. The CDR3 is 15 amino acids. Germline V CDR1 and CDR2: DFQATT, SNEGSKA (reference sequence). The CDR3 loop reads CSARVGQASVNEQFF.

The genes are TRBV7-9 and TRBJ2-5; checking the TCRdb D call of TRBD1 is not possible without DNA. Germline V CDR1 and CDR2: SEHNR, FQNEAQ (reference sequence). The CDR3 totals 16 residues. CDR3 protein: CASSLNSGTSQETQYF.